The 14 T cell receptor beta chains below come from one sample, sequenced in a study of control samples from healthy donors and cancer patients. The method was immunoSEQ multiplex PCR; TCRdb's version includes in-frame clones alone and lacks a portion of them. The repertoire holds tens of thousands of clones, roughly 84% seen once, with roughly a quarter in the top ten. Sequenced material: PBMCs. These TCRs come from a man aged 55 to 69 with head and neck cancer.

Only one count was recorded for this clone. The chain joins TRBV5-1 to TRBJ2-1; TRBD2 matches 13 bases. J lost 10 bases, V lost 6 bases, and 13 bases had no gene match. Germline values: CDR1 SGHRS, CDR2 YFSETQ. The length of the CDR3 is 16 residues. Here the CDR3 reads CASILGTSGKGREQFF. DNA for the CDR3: TGCGCCAGCATACTCGGGACTAGCGGGAAGGGAAGGGAGCAGTTCTTC.

The DNA of the CDR3 is TGTGCCAGCAGCTTGGACCGCCTATTGACAGGTCCAGCTTTCTTT. Translating it yields CASSLDRLLTGPAFF. The V and J genes are TRBV5-4 and TRBJ1-1, with TRBD1 as a possible D gene (6 bases). The CDR3 is made up of 15 amino acids. The germline CDR1 and CDR2 sequences are SGHNT and YYREEE (reference sequence). Trimming removed 0 bases from V and 10 bases from J, with 19 bases in between.

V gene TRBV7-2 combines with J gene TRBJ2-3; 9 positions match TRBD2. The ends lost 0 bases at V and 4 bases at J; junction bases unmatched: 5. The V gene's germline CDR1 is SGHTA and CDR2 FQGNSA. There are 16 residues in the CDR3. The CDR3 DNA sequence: TGTGCCAGCAGCTTAGCTACCGGACTAGCGCCAGATACGCAGTATTTT. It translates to CASSLATGLAPDTQYF.

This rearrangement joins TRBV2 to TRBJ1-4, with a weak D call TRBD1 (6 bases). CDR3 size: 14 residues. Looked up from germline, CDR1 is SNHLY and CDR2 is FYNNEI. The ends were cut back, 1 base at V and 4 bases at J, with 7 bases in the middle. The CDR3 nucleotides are TGTGCCAGCAGTGAAGAGGGGGTTAATGAAAAACTGTTTTTT. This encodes CASSEEGVNEKLFF.

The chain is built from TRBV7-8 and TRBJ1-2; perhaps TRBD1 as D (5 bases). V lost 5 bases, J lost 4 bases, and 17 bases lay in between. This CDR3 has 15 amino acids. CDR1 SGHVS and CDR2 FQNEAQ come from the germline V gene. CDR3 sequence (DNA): TGTGCCAGCAGCACGGAAGGGGTCTTCTTCTATGGCTACACCTTC. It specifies CASSTEGVFFYGYTF.

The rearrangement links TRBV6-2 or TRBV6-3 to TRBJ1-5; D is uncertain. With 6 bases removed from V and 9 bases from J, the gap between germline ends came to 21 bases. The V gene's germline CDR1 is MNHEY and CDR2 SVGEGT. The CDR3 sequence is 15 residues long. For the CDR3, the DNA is TGTGCCAGCAGCTTCCAGCGGGGTGCCTTTCGGCCCCAGCATTTT. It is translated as CASSFQRGAFRPQHF.

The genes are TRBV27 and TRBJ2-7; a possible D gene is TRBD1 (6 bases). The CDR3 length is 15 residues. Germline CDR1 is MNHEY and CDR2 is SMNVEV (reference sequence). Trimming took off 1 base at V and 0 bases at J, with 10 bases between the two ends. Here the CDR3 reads CASSLLGAFSYEQYF. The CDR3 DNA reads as TGTGCCAGCAGTTTATTGGGGGCCTTCTCCTACGAGCAGTACTTC.

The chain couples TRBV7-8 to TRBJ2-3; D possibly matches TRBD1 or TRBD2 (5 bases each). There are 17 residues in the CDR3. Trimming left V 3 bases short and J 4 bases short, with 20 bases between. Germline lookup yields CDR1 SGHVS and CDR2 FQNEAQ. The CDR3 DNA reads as TGTGCCAGCAGCTTCCCGGGGTATAGGACACATCCAGATACGCAGTATTTT. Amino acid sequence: CASSFPGYRTHPDTQYF.

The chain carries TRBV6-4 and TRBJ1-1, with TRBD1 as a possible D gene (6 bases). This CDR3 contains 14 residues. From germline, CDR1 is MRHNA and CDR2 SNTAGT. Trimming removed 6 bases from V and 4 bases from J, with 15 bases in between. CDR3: CASSPGGAGTEAFF. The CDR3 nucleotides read TGTGCCAGCAGCCCGGGGGGGGCAGGCACTGAAGCTTTCTTT.

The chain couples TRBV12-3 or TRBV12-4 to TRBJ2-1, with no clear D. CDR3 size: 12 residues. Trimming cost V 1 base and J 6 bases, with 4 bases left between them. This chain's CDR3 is CASSLGGNEQFF. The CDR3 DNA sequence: TGTGCCAGCAGTTTAGGTGGCAATGAGCAGTTCTTC.

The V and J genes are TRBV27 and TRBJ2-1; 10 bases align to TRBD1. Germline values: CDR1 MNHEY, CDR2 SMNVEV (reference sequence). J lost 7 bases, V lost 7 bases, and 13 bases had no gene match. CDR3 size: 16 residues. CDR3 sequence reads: CASIPKPGTGVNEQFF. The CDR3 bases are TGTGCCAGCATACCAAAGCCCGGGACAGGGGTTAATGAGCAGTTCTTC.

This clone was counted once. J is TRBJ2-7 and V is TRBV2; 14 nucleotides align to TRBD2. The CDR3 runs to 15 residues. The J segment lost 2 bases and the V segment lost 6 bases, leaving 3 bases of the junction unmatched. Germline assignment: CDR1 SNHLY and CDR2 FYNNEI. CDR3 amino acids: CASRTGLAGAYEQYF. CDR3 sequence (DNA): TGTGCCAGCAGGACGGGACTAGCGGGAGCCTACGAGCAGTACTTC.

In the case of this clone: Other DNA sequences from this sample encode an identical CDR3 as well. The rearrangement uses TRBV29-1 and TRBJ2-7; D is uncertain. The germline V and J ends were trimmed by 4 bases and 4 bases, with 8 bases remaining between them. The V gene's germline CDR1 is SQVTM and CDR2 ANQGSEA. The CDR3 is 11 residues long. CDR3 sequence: CSVGRSYEQYF. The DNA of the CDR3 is TGCAGCGTTGGTAGGTCGTACGAGCAGTACTTC.

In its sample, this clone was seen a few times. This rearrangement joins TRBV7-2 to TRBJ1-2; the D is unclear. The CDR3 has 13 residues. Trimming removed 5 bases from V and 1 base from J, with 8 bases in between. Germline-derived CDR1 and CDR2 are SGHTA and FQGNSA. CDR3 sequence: CASSLAVNYGYTF. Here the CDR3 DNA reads TGTGCCAGCAGCCTCGCTGTTAACTATGGCTACACCTTC.